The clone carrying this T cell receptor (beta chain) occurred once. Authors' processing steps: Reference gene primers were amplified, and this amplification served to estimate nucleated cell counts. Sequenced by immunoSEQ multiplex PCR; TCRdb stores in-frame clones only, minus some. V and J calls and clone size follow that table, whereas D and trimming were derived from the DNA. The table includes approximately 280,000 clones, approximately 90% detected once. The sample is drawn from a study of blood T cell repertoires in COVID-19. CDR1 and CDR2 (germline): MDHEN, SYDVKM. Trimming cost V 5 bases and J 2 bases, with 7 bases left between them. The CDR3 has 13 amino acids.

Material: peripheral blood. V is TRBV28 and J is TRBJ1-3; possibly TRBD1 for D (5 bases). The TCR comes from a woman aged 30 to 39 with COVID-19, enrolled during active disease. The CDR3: CASSTGPGNTIYF. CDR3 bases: TGTGCCAGCAGTACAGGTCCTGGAAACACCATATATTTT.